A selection of T cell receptor beta chains follows, all from one sample in a study of CD8+CD57+ T cells in acquired aplastic anemia. MiXCR, applied by TCRdb to the reads, yields one record per CDR3 protein. The repertoire consists of about 260,000 distinct CDR3 sequences, with 82% occurring once and the leading ten covering 40% to 50%. The sequencing input was sorted CD4+, CD8+, or CD8+CD57+ T cells (not recorded which) from PBMCs. The receptor set was obtained from a human donor with aplastic anemia. Each CDR3 is given with its conserved first and last residue. The D gene is left open where the match is weak. Clone size is given for some rows only: seen once, a few or many times, or a class if the clone is expanded.

v_gene,d_gene,j_gene,abundance,CDR3aa,CDR3nt
TRBV2,TRBD1,TRBJ2-5,-,CASSKGQVSQETQYF,TGTGCCAGCAGCAAGGGACAGGTGTCTCAAGAGACCCAGTATTTC
TRBV2,-,TRBJ2-2,-,CASSELASHAEELFF,TGTGCCAGCAGTGAATTAGCGAGTCATGCCGAGGAGCTGTTTTTT
TRBV7-3,TRBD2,TRBJ2-5,-,CASSSSGTWGATQYF,TGTGCCAGCAGTTCTAGCGGGACTTGGGGTGCGACGCAGTACTTC
TRBV7-2,-,TRBJ1-2,-,CASSLEGDGLAQGYTF,TGTGCCAGCAGCTTGGAGGGGGACGGGCTCGCACAGGGCTACACCTTC
TRBV6-4,TRBD1,TRBJ1-5,once,CATSQGDKSPPQHF,TGTGCCACCAGTCAGGGGGACAAGTCACCCCCCCAGCATTTT
TRBV7-2,TRBD1,TRBJ2-1,-,CASSNGQGARDDEQFF,TGTGCCAGCAGCAATGGACAGGGGGCGCGAGACGATGAGCAGTTCTTC
TRBV7-9,-,TRBJ2-2,-,CAGNLERETPGVRFF,TGTGCCGGAAACTTAGAGAGAGAGACCCCGGGGGTGCGGTTTTTT
TRBV5-6,-,TRBJ1-3,-,CASSLGGGNTIYF,TGTGCCAGCAGCTTGGGGGGGGGAAACACCATATATTTT
TRBV7-2,-,TRBJ2-5,-,CAYNVAAYHDTQYF,TGTGCCTACAACGTAGCGGCGTACCACGATACCCAGTACTTC
TRBV13,TRBD1,TRBJ1-2,-,CASSSRDRAVSGYTF,TGTGCCAGCAGCTCACGGGACAGGGCTGTCAGTGGCTACACCTTC
TRBV7-3,-,TRBJ1-1,few,CASSHEGEGNAHPFF,TGTGCCAGCAGCCACGAAGGAGAGGGCAATGCTCACCCCTTCTTT
TRBV19,-,TRBJ2-5,many,CASSILGGGETQYF,TGTGCCAGTAGTATTCTTGGGGGCGGGGAGACCCAGTACTTC
TRBV24-1,-,TRBJ2-3,-,CATVDGDTGTQFF,TGTGCCACCGTGGACGGGGACACCGGGACGCAGTTTTTT
TRBV9,-,TRBJ2-5,-,CASSRGSDPQTQYF,TGTGCCAGCAGCAGAGGGAGCGATCCACAGACCCAGTACTTC
TRBV9,TRBD1,TRBJ2-7,-,CASGCSGTGYEQYF,TGTGCCAGCGGATGCTCGGGGACAGGCTACGAGCAGTACTTC
TRBV29-1,-,TRBJ1-2,-,CSVGVNRDYGYTF,TGCAGCGTTGGAGTTAACAGGGACTATGGCTACACCTTC
TRBV15,-,TRBJ1-1,-,CATSRGSRTEAFF,TGTGCCACCAGCAGGGGCTCCAGGACAGAAGCTTTCTTT
TRBV11-1,TRBD2,TRBJ2-5,once,CATSLAGSQETQYF,TGTGCCACCAGCTTAGCGGGCAGCCAAGAGACCCAGTACTTC
TRBV5-6,-,TRBJ2-3,-,CASSFETGDHTDTQYF,TGTGCCAGCAGCTTCGAGACGGGGGATCACACAGATACGCAGTATTTT
TRBV7-6,-,TRBJ2-6,-,CASSRQASSVEHLLTF,TGTGCCAGCTCAAGACAGGCCAGCTCCGTTGAACACTTACTGACTTTC
TRBV20-1,-,TRBJ2-1,few,CSARLGQTQKGEQFF,TGCAGTGCTAGACTAGGGCAGACTCAAAAGGGTGAGCAGTTCTTC
TRBV19,-,TRBJ2-2,-,CASSPGGGGTGELFF,TGTGCCAGTAGTCCAGGGGGGGGGGGCACCGGGGAGCTGTTTTTT
TRBV4-1,TRBD1,TRBJ2-5,few,CASSHRQGAETQYF,TGCGCCAGCAGCCATCGACAGGGGGCCGAGACCCAGTACTTC
TRBV7-3,-,TRBJ2-3,many,CASSLTSSSGDTQYF,TGTGCCAGCAGCTTGACTAGTTCAAGTGGGGATACGCAGTATTTT
TRBV7-2,TRBD2,TRBJ2-5,-,CASSLTSGSGGQQETQYF,TGTGCCAGCAGCTTGACTAGCGGGAGCGGAGGGCAGCAAGAGACCCAGTACTTC
TRBV10-2,-,TRBJ1-3,-,CASSETTGSSGNTIYF,TGCGCCAGCAGTGAGACGACAGGCTCCTCTGGAAACACCATATATTTT
TRBV5-6,-,TRBJ1-5,-,CASSLERASAYSNQPQHF,TGTGCCAGCAGCTTGGAGAGGGCATCGGCATATAGCAATCAGCCCCAGCATTTT
TRBV7-2,-,TRBJ1-1,many,CASSALQGQTEAFF,TGTGCCAGCAGCGCGCTACAGGGTCAAACTGAAGCTTTCTTT
TRBV7-2,-,TRBJ2-7,-,CASSFHTGVTGGTYAQYF,TGTGCCAGCAGCTTTCATACAGGCGTGACGGGTGGCACCTATGCGCAGTACTTC
TRBV15,-,TRBJ2-5,few,CATSRGYKETQYF,TGTGCCACCAGCAGGGGGTACAAAGAGACCCAGTACTTC
TRBV2,-,TRBJ2-5,-,CASSEGSSNQPQHF,TGTGCCAGCAGTGAAGGCTCTAGCAATCAGCCCCAGCATTTC
TRBV2,-,TRBJ1-5,-,CASSGEGVASRPQHF,TGTGCCAGCAGCGGAGAAGGGGTGGCGTCGAGGCCCCAGCATTTT
TRBV24-1,-,TRBJ1-4,once,CATSDFSGEQIDEQLFF,TGTGCCACCAGTGATTTCTCAGGAGAACAAATTGATGAGCAGCTGTTTTTT
TRBV7-8,-,TRBJ1-1,-,CASSLEFTGQNNEFF,TGTGCCAGCAGCTTAGAGTTCACAGGACAAAACAATGAGTTCTTT
TRBV25-1,TRBD1,TRBJ2-2,-,CASKVQGLTGETGELFF,TGTGCCAGTAAGGTTCAGGGTCTGACAGGGGAAACCGGGGAGCTGTTTTTT
TRBV11-3,-,TRBJ2-1,-,CASSLPYGGDSRYNEQFF,TGTGCCAGCAGCTTACCCTATGGAGGGGACTCCCGCTACAATGAGCAGTTCTTC
TRBV7-2,-,TRBJ2-3,-,CASSLVPGEHFFGF,TGTGCCAGCAGCTTAGTACCCGGGGAGCATTTTTTTGGATTT
TRBV7-9,-,TRBJ1-2,-,CASSADTSGIDTQTF,TGTGCTAGCAGCGCAGACACTAGCGGAATAGATACCCAGACCTTC
TRBV7-9,TRBD2,TRBJ2-7,few,CASSFQRSGGGDDF,TGTGCCAGCAGCTTTCAAAGAAGCGGGGGGGGGGATGACTTC
TRBV6-9,-,TRBJ1-2,-,CASRGTGAEDGYTF,TGTGCCAGCAGGGGCACGGGGGCGGAGGATGGCTACACCTTC
TRBV7-2,-,TRBJ2-7,-,CASSGRQRTTEPQF,TGTGCCAGCAGCGGCCGACAGAGAACCACAGAGCCGCAGTTC
TRBV3-1,TRBD2,TRBJ2-5,once,CASSRQLAGGETQYF,TGTGCCAGCAGCCGGCAGCTAGCGGGAGGGGAGACCCAGTACTTC
TRBV7-9,-,TRBJ2-4,-,CASGVAGNVRCF,TGTGCCAGCGGCGTTGCTGGGAACGTTCGGTGCTTC
TRBV2,-,TRBJ1-2,-,CASRDGGTYGQTF,TGTGCCAGCAGGGACGGGGGCACGTATGGGCAGACCTTT